The 11 T cell receptor beta chains below come from one sample, sequenced in a study of blood T cell repertoires in COVID-19. TCRdb's table, derived via immunoSEQ multiplex PCR, lists solely in-frame clones and lacks some. The sample lists about 210,000 clones; approximately 75% were seen once. The sample taken for sequencing was PBMCs or T cells enriched from blood (not recorded which). All receptors come from a man aged 35 to 55 who had recovered from COVID-19.

This rearrangement joins TRBV27 to TRBJ2-7; 7 bases are shared with TRBD1. CDR1 and CDR2 (germline): MNHEY, SMNVEV (reference sequence). This CDR3 has 14 residues. The ends lost 6 bases at V and 6 bases at J; junction bases unmatched: 11. In nucleotides, the CDR3 is TGTGCCAGCAGCCCGACAGGGTTAAGTGGCGAGCAGTACTTC. It is translated as CASSPTGLSGEQYF.

The chain has TRBV28 and TRBJ1-1; D is unclear. The V end was cut by 2 bases, the J end by 6 bases, with 16 bases between. The CDR3 loop spans 15 amino acids. Per the germline V gene, CDR1 is MDHEN and CDR2 is SYDVKM. The CDR3 bases are TGTGCCAGCAGTTTAGAACGGGGTCTGTCTTCTGAAGCTTTCTTT. Residues: CASSLERGLSSEAFF. The full variable domain, rest sourced from reference TRBV28 and TRBJ1-1, is DVKVTQSSRYLVKRTGEKVFLECVQDMDHENMFWYRQDPGLGLRLIYFSYDVKMKEKGDIPEGYSVSREKKERFSLILESASTNQTSMYLCASSLERGLSSEAFFGQGTRLTVV.

The V gene is TRBV2, the J gene TRBJ1-4; 7 bases line up with TRBD1. The germline CDR1 and CDR2 sequences are SNHLY and FYNNEI. There are 13 residues in the CDR3. Unmatched junction bases numbered 8, after V lost 11 bases and J lost 5 bases. CDR3 sequence: CAGGQFQNEKLFF. The CDR3 region has the DNA TGTGCCGGGGGACAGTTCCAAAATGAAAAACTGTTTTTT.

CDR3: CASSLYRGSDPNSYNSPLHF. The CDR3 region has the DNA TGTGCCAGCAGTTTATATCGGGGGTCTGATCCAAACTCCTATAATTCACCCCTCCACTTT. V is TRBV28 and J is TRBJ1-6, with TRBD1 as a possible D gene (5 bases). The germline V gene encodes CDR1 MDHEN and CDR2 SYDVKM. The CDR3 runs 20 residues. V dropped 1 base and J dropped 0 bases, with 19 bases sitting between them.

The CDR3 DNA sequence: TGTGCCAGCAGTTTGAGGAGGCAGACCCAGTACTTC. This codes for CASSLRRQTQYF. The chain employs TRBV28 and TRBJ2-5; the D gene is possibly TRBD2 (5 bases). Germline CDR1 MDHEN, CDR2 SYDVKM. V gave up 3 bases and J gave up 6 bases, with 8 bases separating them. The CDR3 length is 12 residues.

The V and J genes are TRBV5-1 and TRBJ2-1; 7 nucleotides agree with TRBD1. The CDR3 has 13 residues. Trimming cost V 3 bases and J 6 bases; bases outside gene matches: 3. Germline V gives CDR1 SGHRS, CDR2 YFSETQ. The CDR3 loop is CASSYGQVNEQFF. The CDR3 bases are TGCGCCAGCAGCTATGGACAGGTCAATGAGCAGTTCTTC.

This clone is a singleton in its sample. The chain links TRBV5-4 to TRBJ1-4; TRBD1 is a possible D gene (5 bases). V was shortened by 4 bases and J by 8 bases, with 21 bases between the two germline ends. Per the germline V gene, CDR1 is SGHNT and CDR2 is YYREEE (reference sequence). The CDR3 is made up of 16 amino acids. Here the CDR3 DNA reads TGTGCCAGCAGCCTGGGCAGGGAGGAGGGAGGAGAAAAACTGTTTTTT. Protein sequence: CASSLGREEGGEKLFF.

This chain links TRBV4-1 with TRBJ1-5, with 7 bases identical to TRBD1. The length of the CDR3 is 16 residues. V lost 2 bases to trimming and J lost 7 bases; unmatched junction nucleotides: 11. Germline assignment: CDR1 MGHRA and CDR2 YSYEKL. The CDR3 sequence is CASSQSPTGVVQPQHF. DNA of the CDR3: TGCGCCAGCAGCCAATCGCCTACAGGGGTTGTACAGCCCCAGCATTTT.

This clone was seen a handful of times. The V gene is TRBV18, the J gene TRBJ2-2, with 7 bases aligning to TRBD1. Losses at the gene ends were 2 bases for V and 0 bases for J; bases not matched to a gene: 9. The CDR3 extends over 18 amino acids. The germline gives CDR1 KGHSH, CDR2 LQKENI. The CDR3 sequence is CASSPTGQTFANTGELFF. CDR3 coding DNA: TGTGCCAGCTCACCAACGGGACAGACATTCGCGAACACCGGGGAGCTGTTTTTT.

The rearrangement links TRBV5-1 to TRBJ2-2; TRBD1 might be the D (5 bases). This CDR3 contains 15 residues. The V gene lost 0 bases and the J gene lost 5 bases, with 11 bases spanning the gap. CDR1 SGHRS and CDR2 YFSETQ come from the germline V gene. In nucleotides, the CDR3 is TGCGCCAGCAGCTTGGCAGGGATAGGGACCGGGGAGCTGTTTTTT. As protein: CASSLAGIGTGELFF.

V is TRBV19 and J is TRBJ1-4, with D hard to call. CDR3 length equals 16 residues. Germline V gene lookup returns CDR1 LNHDA and CDR2 SQIVND (reference sequence). V was trimmed by 5 bases and J by 5 bases, leaving 18 bases between them. For the CDR3, the DNA is TGTGCCAGTAGTTTGAATGGCCCTCCCACCAATGAAAAACTGTTTTTT. It is translated as CASSLNGPPTNEKLFF.